This TCR beta chain comes out of a study of shared T cell receptors in the human thymus. Here immunoSEQ multiplex PCR was the method, and the copy in TCRdb shows in-frame clones only, minus some. The table lists about 380,000 clones, about 95% of them singletons. V gave up 4 bases and J gave up 1 base, with 17 bases separating them. From germline, CDR1 is SGHDN and CDR2 FVKESK. This CDR3 spans 16 amino acids. Sequenced input: thymocytes. This chain uses TRBV14 with TRBJ2-7, with a possible D match to TRBD2 (6 bases). The clonotype originates from a human donor. CDR3 in DNA: TGTGCCAGCAGCCGAAAGGAGGGAAGCGCTTCCTACGAGCAGTACTTC. Residues: CASSRKEGSASYEQYF. Combining the CDR3 with reference TRBV14 and TRBJ2-7 gives the whole variable domain EAGVTQFPSHSVIEKGQTVTLRCDPISGHDNLYWYRRVMGKEIKFLLHFVKESKQDESGMPNNRFLAERTGGTYSTLKVQPAELEDSGVYFCASSRKEGSASYEQYFGPGTRLTVT.